Presented here are 4 T cell receptor beta chains from one specimen sequenced in a study of shared clonotypes between healthy human individuals. Assay used: immunoSEQ multiplex PCR; TCRdb lists only in-frame clones, some missing. Among under 2.5 million clones listed, 85% to 95% were seen once. The sample consisted of naive CD4+ T cells from PBMCs. Specified subset: CD45RA+ positively selected. The source is a man aged 18 to 35 in good health. Some clones in this sample may be carry-over from other donors' samples.

The rearrangement joins TRBV5-1 to TRBJ2-1; 7 nucleotides agree with TRBD2. The germline V gene has CDR1 SGHRS and CDR2 YFSETQ. The CDR3 totals 15 residues. The V segment lost 3 bases and the J segment 4 bases; nucleotides outside the gene matches: 7. In DNA form, the CDR3 reads TGCGCCAGCAGCTCCCGGGACGGGGGGTACAATGAGCAGTTCTTC. Protein product: CASSSRDGGYNEQFF.

V is TRBV19 and J is TRBJ1-1, with D perhaps TRBD1 (6 bases). Trimming took 7 bases from V and 10 from J, leaving 25 bases between them. Germline CDR1 and CDR2: LNHDA and SQIVND (reference sequence). This CDR3 has 15 amino acids. For the CDR3, the DNA is TGTGCCAGTAAGCCAGGGGACTCTCCTCTTACCGGAGCTTTCTTT. It yields the protein CASKPGDSPLTGAFF.

The chain couples TRBV7-2 to TRBJ2-3; D might be TRBD1 or TRBD2, each matching 6 bases. CDR1 is SGHTA and CDR2 is FQGNSA in the germline V gene. The V and J ends lost 1 base and 5 bases respectively, with 13 bases between them. The CDR3 extends over 15 amino acids. CDR3 DNA: TGTGCCAGCAGCTTAGACACAGGGAGGCAAGATACGCAGTATTTT. The encoded protein is CASSLDTGRQDTQYF.

The CDR3 coding sequence is TGTGCCTGGAGCGGCGGGCGACCGGGGTCCTACGAGCAGTACTTC. Translating gives CAWSGGRPGSYEQYF. J is TRBJ2-7 and V is TRBV30, with a tentative D call TRBD2 (5 bases). The germline V gene encodes CDR1 GTSNPN and CDR2 SVGIG (reference sequence). The V and J ends lost 3 bases and 1 base respectively, with 16 bases between them. CDR3 length: 15 amino acids. Complete variable domain (other parts from reference TRBV30 and TRBJ2-7): SQTIHQWPATLVQPVGSPLSLECTVEGTSNPNLYWYRQAAGRGLQLLFYSVGIGQISSEVPQNLSASRPQDRQFILSSKKLLLSDSGFYLCAWSGGRPGSYEQYFGPGTRLTVT.